This TCR beta chain came from a study of metastatic and nonmetastatic thyroid tumors. Germline V lookup: CDR1 MGHRA, CDR2 YSYEKL. The V end lost 0 bases, the J end lost 5 bases, and 13 bases lay between the germline ends. This CDR3 region has 15 residues. Study-wide findings and caveats: Across blood and tumor, TCR beta diversity in malignant thyroid tumors was reportedly significantly higher than in benign nodules.

Every patient was untreated before thyroid surgery. This clone is judged medium-sized. Its antigen is undetermined. Under the authors' procedure: Clinicopathological groups of papillary thyroid cancer showed CDR3 differences that were used to build a distant-metastasis classifier. TCRdb re-called the PCR reads via MiXCR. TCRdb, rather than the study authors, made the V and J calls. Of around 8,000 clones listed, 32% were seen once; the top ten hold roughly 10%. The rearrangement links TRBV4-1 to TRBJ1-2; D remains unclear. The specimen was tumor tissue. This clonotype was sampled from a female donor with papillary thyroid cancer or a benign thyroid nodule (not recorded which). Some clones in this sample may be carry-over from other donors' samples. CDR3 DNA: TGCGCCAGCAGCCAAGATAGTGCGGGGTTGTATGGCTACACCTTC. Translating it yields CASSQDSAGLYGYTF.